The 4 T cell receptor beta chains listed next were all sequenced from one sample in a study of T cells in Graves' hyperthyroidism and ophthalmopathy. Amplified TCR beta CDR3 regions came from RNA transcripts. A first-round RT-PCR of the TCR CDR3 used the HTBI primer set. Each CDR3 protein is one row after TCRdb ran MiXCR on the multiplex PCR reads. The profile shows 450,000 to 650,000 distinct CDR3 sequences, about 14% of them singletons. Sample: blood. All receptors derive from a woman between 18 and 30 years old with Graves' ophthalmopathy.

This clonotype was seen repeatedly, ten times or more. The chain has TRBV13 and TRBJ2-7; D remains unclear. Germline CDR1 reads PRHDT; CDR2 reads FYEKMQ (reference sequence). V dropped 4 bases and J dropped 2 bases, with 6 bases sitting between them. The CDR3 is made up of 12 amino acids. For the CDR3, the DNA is TGTGCCAGCAGCTGGGCACCCTACGAGCAGTACTTC. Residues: CASSWAPYEQYF.

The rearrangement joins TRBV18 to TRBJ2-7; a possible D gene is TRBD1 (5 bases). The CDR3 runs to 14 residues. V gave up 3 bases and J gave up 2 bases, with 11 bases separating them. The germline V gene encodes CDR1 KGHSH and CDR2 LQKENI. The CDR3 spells CASSPGGAAYEQYF. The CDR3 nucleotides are TGTGCCAGCTCACCGGGTGGGGCGGCCTACGAGCAGTACTTC.

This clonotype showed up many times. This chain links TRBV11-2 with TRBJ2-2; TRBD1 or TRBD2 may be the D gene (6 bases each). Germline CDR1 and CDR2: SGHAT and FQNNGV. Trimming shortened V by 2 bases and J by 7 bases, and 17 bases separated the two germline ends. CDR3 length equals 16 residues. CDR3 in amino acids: CASSLFPGKGGGELFF. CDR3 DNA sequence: TGTGCCAGCAGCTTATTTCCCGGGAAGGGGGGCGGGGAGCTGTTTTTT.

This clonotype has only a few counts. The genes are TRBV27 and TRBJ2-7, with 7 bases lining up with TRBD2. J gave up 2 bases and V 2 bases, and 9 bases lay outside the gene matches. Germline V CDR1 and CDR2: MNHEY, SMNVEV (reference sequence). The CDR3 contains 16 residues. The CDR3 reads CASSLQPPSGAYEQYF. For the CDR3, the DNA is TGTGCCAGCAGTTTACAGCCGCCTAGCGGAGCCTACGAGCAGTACTTC.